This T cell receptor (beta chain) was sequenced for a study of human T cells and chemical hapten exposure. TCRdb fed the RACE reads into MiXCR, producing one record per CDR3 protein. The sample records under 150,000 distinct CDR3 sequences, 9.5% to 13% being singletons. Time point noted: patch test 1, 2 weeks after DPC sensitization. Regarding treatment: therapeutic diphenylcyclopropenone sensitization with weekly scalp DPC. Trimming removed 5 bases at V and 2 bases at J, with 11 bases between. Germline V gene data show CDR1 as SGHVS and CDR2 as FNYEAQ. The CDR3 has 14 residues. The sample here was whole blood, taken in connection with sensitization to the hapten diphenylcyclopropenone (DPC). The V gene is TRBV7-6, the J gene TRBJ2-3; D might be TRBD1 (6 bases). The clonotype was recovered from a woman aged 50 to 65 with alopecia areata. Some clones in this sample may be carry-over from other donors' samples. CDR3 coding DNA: TGTGCCAGCAGCCCCGGACAGCCCACAGATACGCAGTATTTT. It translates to CASSPGQPTDTQYF.